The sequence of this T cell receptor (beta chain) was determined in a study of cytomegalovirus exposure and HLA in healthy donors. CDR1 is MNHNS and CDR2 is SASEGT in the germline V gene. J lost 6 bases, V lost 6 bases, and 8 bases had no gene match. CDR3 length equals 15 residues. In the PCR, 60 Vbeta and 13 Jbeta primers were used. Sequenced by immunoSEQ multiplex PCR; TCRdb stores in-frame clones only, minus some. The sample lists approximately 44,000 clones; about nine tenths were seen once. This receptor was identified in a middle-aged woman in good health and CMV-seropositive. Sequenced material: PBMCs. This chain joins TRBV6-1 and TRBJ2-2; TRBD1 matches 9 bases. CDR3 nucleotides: TGTGCCAGCAGCCGGGACAGGGAACCGGCCGGGGAGCTGTTTTTT. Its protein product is CASSRDREPAGELFF.